This TCR beta chain was sequenced in a study of blood T cells in healthy people across ages. Study context: The template switching approach captured approximately one barcoded beta molecule for every two T cells.

Study-wide points: PBMC samples, being unsorted, prevented any conclusive comparison of naive and antigen-experienced cells. Naive CD4+ cells and diversity were both higher in long-lived donors than in aged donors.

The count of this clonotype is one. Its matching antigen is unknown. It was roughly 10 milliliters of peripheral blood that were drawn from each donor. From germline, CDR1 is SGHTA and CDR2 FQGNSA. Trimming took 5 bases from V and 7 from J, leaving 20 bases between them. The CDR3 has 16 amino acids. A sample-barcoded 5' primer and a J-beta primer mix were used in a second PCR of roughly 6 to 11 cycles. Using its own MiXCR run on the 5' RACE reads, TCRdb lists one record per CDR3 protein. Here the sample spans about 830,000 distinct CDR3 sequences, 55% to 65% being singletons. The sample comprised blood. V gene TRBV7-2 combines with J gene TRBJ1-4, with D possibly TRBD1 on 6 matching bases. The sequence derives from a man aged 25-40 years in good health. The CDR3 region has the DNA TGTGCCAGCAGCCCGCCCGGAGCAGGGGTCGGTGAAAAACTGTTTTTT. The encoded protein is CASSPPGAGVGEKLFF.